The 18 T cell receptor beta chains given below trace back to one sample, sequenced in a study of radiation and T cells in renal cell carcinoma. Sample time point: baseline pretreatment blood. Treatment described: 15 Gy SBRT to primary tumor, nephrectomy 4 weeks later. The assay was immunoSEQ multiplex PCR, and TCRdb's table has in-frame clones only and misses some. The profile shows 100,000 to 150,000 clones, about four fifths of them singletons. The sample in question was blood, obtained from a patient whose treatment included radiotherapy and nephrectomy. The source is a woman aged 60-70 years with renal cell carcinoma.

The chain links TRBV27 to TRBJ2-7; TRBD2 agrees at 9 bases. The CDR3 has 16 residues. Germline CDR1 reads MNHEY; CDR2 reads SMNVEV (reference sequence). Trimming cost V 4 bases and J 3 bases; bases outside gene matches: 10. The CDR3 DNA reads as TGTGCCAGCAGTTCCTCTTCTAAAGCGGGGGGCTACGAGCAGTACTTC. Translating gives CASSSSSKAGGYEQYF.

This sequence joins TRBV19 and TRBJ1-5; D not resolved. V shed 5 bases and J shed 6 bases, with 14 bases lying between them. Germline lookup yields CDR1 LNHDA and CDR2 SQIVND (reference sequence). The CDR3 is 14 amino acids. CDR3 region: CASSSPNLGQPQHF. In DNA, the CDR3 is TGTGCCAGTAGTTCTCCCAACCTAGGTCAGCCCCAGCATTTT.

The CDR3 DNA is TGTGCCAGTAGTATACCCGGACAGGGTCAGAGTGAAAAACTGTTTTTT. Protein: CASSIPGQGQSEKLFF. The gene calls are TRBV19 and TRBJ1-4, with TRBD1 matching 8 bases. This CDR3 comprises 16 residues. Germline V gene data show CDR1 as LNHDA and CDR2 as SQIVND (reference sequence). The V gene end was trimmed by 2 bases and the J gene end by 7 bases; junction bases not matched to a gene: 9.

CDR3 nucleotide sequence: TGTGCCAGCAGCTTATCAGCAACAGAACCATACGAGCAGTACTTC. Its translation is CASSLSATEPYEQYF. V is TRBV7-2 and J is TRBJ2-7; no clear D. This CDR3 spans 15 amino acids. Trimming left V 2 bases short and J 4 bases short, with 15 bases between. Looked up from germline, CDR1 is SGHTA and CDR2 is FQGNSA.

In its sample, this clone was seen many times. This rearrangement joins TRBV7-9 to TRBJ1-4; 9 positions match TRBD1. The germline gives CDR1 SEHNR, CDR2 FQNEAQ (reference sequence). The CDR3 totals 15 residues. Trimming at V came to 6 bases and at J to 3 bases, leaving 5 bases not matched to a gene. In nucleotides, the CDR3 is TGTGCCAGCAGTGGGAGGACAGGGGCTAATGAAAAACTGTTTTTT. This encodes CASSGRTGANEKLFF.

Written as DNA, the CDR3 is TGTGCCAGCAGTTTCACGGGGGTGGGTGGCTACACCTTC. It codes for CASSFTGVGGYTF. V and J are TRBV27 and TRBJ1-2; D may be TRBD1 (5 bases). CDR1 is MNHEY and CDR2 is SMNVEV in the germline V gene (reference sequence). The CDR3 sequence is 13 residues long. V dropped 3 bases and J dropped 7 bases, with 12 bases sitting between them.

V and J are TRBV9 and TRBJ2-7, with TRBD1 matching 10 bases. V lost 4 bases, J lost 5 bases, and 9 bases stayed unmatched. This CDR3 contains 15 residues. From germline, CDR1 is SGDLS and CDR2 YYNGEE. The CDR3 coding sequence is TGTGCCAGCAGCTCCAAGGGACAGGGGAACAACGAGCAGTACTTC. Protein sequence: CASSSKGQGNNEQYF.

This chain joins TRBV5-1 and TRBJ1-4; D is ambiguous. With 0 bases removed from V and 7 bases from J, the gap between germline ends came to 10 bases. This CDR3 has 14 residues. Germline CDR1 reads SGHRS; CDR2 reads YFSETQ. The CDR3, as DNA: TGCGCCAGCAGCTTGGAACACGTCGGTGAAAAACTGTTTTTT. This encodes CASSLEHVGEKLFF. The full variable domain, completed using reference TRBV5-1 and TRBJ1-4, is KAGVTQTPRYLIKTRGQQVTLSCSPISGHRSVSWYQQTPGQGLQFLFEYFSETQRNKGNFPGRFSGRQFSNSRSEMNVSTLELGDSALYLCASSLEHVGEKLFFGSGTQLSVL.

The chain has TRBV28 and TRBJ2-1; 12 bases are a match to TRBD2. CDR3 length equals 15 residues. The J segment lost 2 bases and the V segment lost 6 bases, leaving 2 bases of the junction unmatched. Per germline, CDR1 MDHEN and CDR2 SYDVKM. Here the CDR3 DNA reads TGTGCCAGCAGCCCTAGCGGGGGGGCCTACAATGAGCAGTTCTTC. Translation gives CASSPSGGAYNEQFF.

This chain connects TRBV5-4 to TRBJ2-6; D unresolved. Trimming pared 1 base from V and 0 bases from J, leaving 11 bases between. CDR3 length: 17 amino acids. Germline V gene lookup returns CDR1 SGHNT and CDR2 YYREEE (reference sequence). CDR3 protein: CASSLLYSLSGANVLTF. The CDR3, as DNA: TGTGCCAGCAGCTTGCTCTACAGTCTCTCTGGGGCCAACGTCCTGACTTTC.

The CDR3 spells CASSVTVGPYEQYF. As DNA, the CDR3 is TGTGCCAGCAGTGTGACAGTGGGACCCTACGAGCAGTACTTC. The rearrangement uses TRBV6-1 and TRBJ2-7; D may be TRBD1 or TRBD2 (5 bases each). This CDR3 contains 14 residues. V was trimmed by 4 bases and J by 2 bases, leaving 12 bases between them. Germline values: CDR1 MNHNS, CDR2 SASEGT.

V and J are TRBV5-1 and TRBJ2-7, with no clear D. The CDR3 is 12 residues long. V was shortened by 6 bases and J by 1 base, with 8 bases between the two germline ends. CDR1 and CDR2 from the germline V gene are SGHRS and YFSETQ. In DNA, the CDR3 is TGCGCCAGCACAAGCGTATCCTACGAGCAGTACTTC. Protein: CASTSVSYEQYF.

The CDR3 protein is CASSPDLSYGYTF. In DNA, the CDR3 is TGTGCCAGCAGTCCTGACCTGAGCTATGGCTACACCTTC. This rearrangement joins TRBV28 to TRBJ1-2; D is undetermined. Germline V gene lookup returns CDR1 MDHEN and CDR2 SYDVKM. V gave up 5 bases and J gave up 4 bases, with 11 bases separating them. This CDR3 region has 13 residues.

In its sample, this clone was seen once. The V gene is TRBV6-5, the J gene TRBJ1-2; D gene uncertain. V was clipped by 7 bases and J by 4 bases, with 19 bases between them. Germline V gives CDR1 MNHEY, CDR2 SVGAGI. CDR3 size: 15 residues. CDR3 DNA sequence: TGTGCCAGCACCCCTAGGCCAGCCTCTAGCTATGGCTACACCTTC. Translation: CASTPRPASSYGYTF.

The chain joins TRBV11-1 to TRBJ2-2; D is perhaps TRBD1 or TRBD2 (6 bases each). Trimming shortened V by 5 bases and J by 4 bases, and 14 bases separated the two germline ends. Germline V CDR1 and CDR2: SGHAT, FQDESV (reference sequence). The CDR3 runs to 15 residues. CDR3 DNA: TGTGCCAGCAGCCATACGAAGGGGGGCACCGGGGAGCTGTTTTTT. Translated: CASSHTKGGTGELFF.

The rearrangement joins TRBV18 to TRBJ1-3; TRBD1 might be the D (5 bases). The V gene's germline CDR1 is KGHSH and CDR2 LQKENI. Trimming shortened V by 5 bases and J by 2 bases, and 10 bases separated the two germline ends. The CDR3 length is 14 residues. The CDR3 is CASSEGTAGNTIYF. DNA of the CDR3: TGTGCCAGCTCAGAAGGGACGGCTGGAAACACCATATATTTT.

This chain connects TRBV6-1 to TRBJ2-6, with 10 bases matching TRBD1. Germline lookup yields CDR1 MNHNS and CDR2 SASEGT. The CDR3 loop spans 19 amino acids. Trimming took 4 bases from V and 6 from J; bases not matched to a gene: 15. The CDR3 here is CASSVRGGTGVPEANVLTF. Here the CDR3 DNA reads TGTGCCAGCAGTGTAAGGGGAGGGACAGGGGTACCAGAGGCCAACGTCCTGACTTTC.

The chain has TRBV5-6 and TRBJ2-1; no firm D call. Germline assignment: CDR1 SGHDT and CDR2 YYEEEE. The CDR3 totals 14 residues. Trimming left V 0 bases short and J 9 bases short, with 13 bases between. The CDR3 is CASSLGPLGFEQFF. The CDR3, as DNA: TGTGCCAGCAGCTTGGGCCCTTTAGGGTTTGAGCAGTTCTTC. Full variable domain (outside the CDR3, taken from reference TRBV5-6 and TRBJ2-1): DAGVTQSPTHLIKTRGQQVTLRCSPKSGHDTVSWYQQALGQGPQFIFQYYEEEERQRGNFPDRFSGHQFPNYSSELNVNALLLGDSALYLCASSLGPLGFEQFFGPGTRLTVL.